This TCR beta chain was obtained from a study of blood T cell repertoires in COVID-19. As for the study in general: Samples representing acute and convalescent COVID-19 were sourced from the United States, Italy and Spain. From T cells, B-cell-depleted T cells, or PBMCs came the material, which was cDNA or gDNA.

Source study methods: Amplification with reference gene primers provided the estimates of nucleated cell counts. Clones were read by immunoSEQ multiplex PCR, and TCRdb kept only the in-frame ones, dropping some. Clonal size and the V and J genes are those of that table, whereas D and trimming came from the DNA. The sample carries about 65,000 clones, approximately 78% recorded once. Germline V gives CDR1 MNHEY, CDR2 SMNVEV (reference sequence). V lost 5 bases and J lost 10, with 26 bases in between. The CDR3 is made up of 16 amino acids. In this sample, this clone turned up a few times. The clonotype was recovered from an elderly man with acute or convalescent COVID-19. The genes are TRBV27 and TRBJ1-2; D ambiguous. The specimen was peripheral blood. The CDR3 DNA sequence: TGTGCCAGCAGTCCCGACGGACGGACTGGCGGGCGAATCTACACCTTC. It codes for CASSPDGRTGGRIYTF.